This TCR beta chain was profiled in a study of early T cells in non-severe SARS-CoV-2 infection. Unique molecular identifiers tagged individual cDNA molecules. One entry per CDR3 protein, called by TCRdb with MiXCR from the 5' RACE reads. This sample has 55,000 to 65,000 distinct CDR3 sequences; about a tenth occur once, and the top ten carry under 2%. Worth noting for this clonotype: The antigen remains unidentified.

Study-level findings and limits: In VDJdb matching, anti-spike CD8 responses were favored while private and CD4 specificities went missing.

The CDR3 runs 13 residues. Germline V gene sequence: CDR1 MNHNY, CDR2 SVGAGI (reference sequence). Trimming pared 6 bases from V and 6 bases from J, leaving 14 bases between. The sequenced sample was whole blood. This clonotype was sampled from an adult who was a healthcare worker with PCR-confirmed SARS-CoV-2 infection or an uninfected control (not recorded which). The J gene is TRBJ1-2, the V gene TRBV6-6, with D possibly being TRBD1 (5 bases). CDR3 DNA: TGTGCCAGCAGCTTCCCTTTGGGGGATGGCTACACCTTC. Amino acid sequence: CASSFPLGDGYTF.